Each of the 6 T cell receptor beta chains below was sequenced from the same sample in a study of blood T cell repertoires in COVID-19 (dated by TCRdb to the early 2020s). Libraries were built with the immunoSEQ multiplex PCR assay. The table comes from immuneACCESS by way of TCRdb, which keeps in-frame sequences with V and J called. Part of the clones is missing from these tables; in studies checked, under half for an unresolved V gene and the rest for unknown reasons. The sample table contains about 66,000 clones; only one count was recorded for 91% of them. The ten largest account for less than 8% of the sample. The specimen sequenced was peripheral blood. Receptors were obtained from a human donor in a cohort sampled during active COVID-19.

This clone has just one count. The V gene is TRBV18, the J gene TRBJ1-6; 9 positions agree with TRBD1. From germline, CDR1 is KGHSH and CDR2 LQKENI. This CDR3 is built from 18 residues. V dropped 4 bases and J dropped 7; count of bases not matched to a gene: 14. The CDR3 spells CASSQAGTGRSLNSPLHF. CDR3 in DNA: TGTGCCAGCTCACAGGCGGGGACAGGGCGTAGTTTGAATTCACCCCTCCACTTT.

The chain recombines TRBV20-1 with TRBJ2-4; 7 bases are a match to TRBD2. The CDR3 loop spans 15 amino acids. V shed 3 bases and J 6 bases; nucleotides not matched to a gene: 11. Germline loops: CDR1 DFQATT, CDR2 SNEGSKA (reference sequence). CDR3 in DNA: TGCAGTGCTAGTGCGGGCGGGAGAAGGAGAAACATTCAGTACTTC. It encodes CSASAGGRRRNIQYF.

V gene TRBV4-1 combines with J gene TRBJ2-7; 7 nucleotides align to TRBD1. In germline, CDR1 is MGHRA, CDR2 YSYEKL. V shed 1 base and J 3 bases; nucleotides not matched to a gene: 9. The CDR3 extends over 16 amino acids. CDR3 nucleotides: TGCGCCAGCAGCCAAGCCGAGGGACAGCCCAACTACGAGCAGTACTTC. It codes for CASSQAEGQPNYEQYF.

As for this clone: Other DNA sequences in the same sample also yield this CDR3. This chain uses TRBV6-1 with TRBJ1-1; the match to TRBD1 covers 8 bases. The CDR3 runs to 15 residues. V gave up 3 bases and J gave up 1 base; unmatched junction bases: 4. Looked up from germline, CDR1 is MNHNS and CDR2 is SASEGT. CDR3 sequence (DNA): TGTGCCAGCAGTGATGGGACAGGAAGGAACACTGAAGCTTTCTTT. Encoded protein: CASSDGTGRNTEAFF.

J is TRBJ2-1 and V is TRBV7-3; the match to TRBD2 covers 8 bases. CDR1 is SGHTA, CDR2 FQGTGA, per germline. The V and J ends lost 3 bases and 5 bases, in that order; junction bases with no gene match: 6. The CDR3 loop spans 15 amino acids. The CDR3 protein is CASSFGSGRNNEQFF. The CDR3 region has the DNA TGTGCCAGCAGCTTTGGAAGCGGGAGAAACAATGAGCAGTTCTTC. The full variable domain, its missing parts supplied by reference TRBV7-3 and TRBJ2-1, is GAGVSQTPSNKVTEKGKYVELRCDPISGHTALYWYRQSLGQGPEFLIYFQGTGAADDSGLPNDRFFAVRPEGSVSTLKIQRTERGDSAVYLCASSFGSGRNNEQFFGPGTRLTVL.

The chain couples TRBV15 to TRBJ2-7, with D possibly TRBD1 on 5 matching bases. The CDR3 is 16 amino acids. CDR1 is LNHNV and CDR2 is YYDKDF in the germline V gene (reference sequence). Trimming removed 0 bases from V and 6 bases from J, with 18 bases in between. The CDR3 DNA follows: TGTGCCACCAGCAGAGATCGACCCAAGGGGCCCGTCGAGCAGTACTTC. Protein product: CATSRDRPKGPVEQYF. Combining the CDR3 with reference TRBV15 and TRBJ2-7 gives the whole variable domain DAMVIQNPRYQVTQFGKPVTLSCSQTLNHNVMYWYQQKSSQAPKLLFHYYDKDFNNEADTPDNFQSRRPNTSFCFLDIRSPGLGDTAMYLCATSRDRPKGPVEQYFGPGTRLTVT.